The rows below give T cell receptor beta chains drawn from one sample of a study of blood T cell repertoires in COVID-19. Only in-frame clones appear in the TCRdb table, and some are missing; sequencing was by immunoSEQ multiplex PCR. The profile shows around 90,000 clones, around 90% of them singletons. The material sequenced was peripheral blood. Source of these receptors: a male donor with acute or convalescent COVID-19. CDR3s include the opening cysteine and the closing phenylalanine or tryptophan. D genes are given only for firm matches. Expanded clones are given a class, and other clones once, few, many or no size at all.

j_call d_call clone_size v_call cdr3_nt cdr3_aa
TRBJ2-2 - - TRBV11-3 TGTGCCAGCAGCTTGGCAGATAACACCGGGGAGCTGTTTTTT CASSLADNTGELFF
TRBJ1-5 TRBD1 - TRBV6-5 TGTGCCAGCAGTTACACCATGACAGGGGGTAATCAGCCCCAGCATTTT CASSYTMTGGNQPQHF
TRBJ1-5 - - TRBV19 TGTGCCAGTAGTGTAGGACAGTCACAGCCCCAGCATTTT CASSVGQSQPQHF
TRBJ1-4 - - TRBV5-1 TGCGCCAGCAGCCCAGAGGGTTTCGGAAATGAAAAACTGTTTTTT CASSPEGFGNEKLFF
TRBJ1-2 TRBD1 - TRBV10-3 TGTGCCATCAGTGACAGGGGGAGTAATGGCTACACCTTC CAISDRGSNGYTF
TRBJ1-5 TRBD1 - TRBV6-5 TGTGCCAGCAGTCGGGACAGCTCTTTGCCCCAGCATTTT CASSRDSSLPQHF
TRBJ2-2 - - TRBV7-9 TGTGCCAGCAGCTTTTTATTAGGAGCCGGGGAGCTGTTTTTT CASSFLLGAGELFF
TRBJ2-1 - - TRBV5-4 TGTGCCAGCAGCTCCCTAGACCGCAATGAGCAGTTCTTC CASSSLDRNEQFF
TRBJ2-3 TRBD1 - TRBV24-1 TGTGCCACCAGTGAACCAAGGGGGCTCAGCACAGATACGCAGTATTTT CATSEPRGLSTDTQYF
TRBJ1-4 TRBD1 - TRBV30 TGTGCCTGGAGTACAGGACAGGGTCACGAAAAACTGTTTTTT CAWSTGQGHEKLFF
TRBJ2-2 - - TRBV6-5 TGTGCCAGCAGTTACAGACAAAGATTGGACACCGGGGAGCTGTTTTTT CASSYRQRLDTGELFF
TRBJ1-2 TRBD1 few TRBV28 TGTGCCGCACGGGACAGGGGCGCCTCTAACTATGGCTACACCTTC CAARDRGASNYGYTF
TRBJ2-5 - - TRBV4-1 TGCGCCAGCAGCCAAGGGCACGACCAAGAGACCCAGTACTTC CASSQGHDQETQYF
TRBJ1-5 - - TRBV12-3/TRBV12-4 TGTGCCAGCAGAGGCAGACTTAATCAGCCCCAGCATTTT CASRGRLNQPQHF
TRBJ1-1 - - TRBV12-3/TRBV12-4 TGTGCCAGCAGTTCGAGAGCGAACACTGAAGCTTTCTTT CASSSRANTEAFF
TRBJ2-2 TRBD2 - TRBV7-2 TGTGCCAGCAGCTTAGAGGGGACCTTAGCGGGGCGGAACACCGGGGAGCTGTTTTTT CASSLEGTLAGRNTGELFF
TRBJ2-7 - once TRBV7-2 TGTGCCAGCAGCGCCCTGACAGGGAGGCTCTACGAGCAGTACTTC CASSALTGRLYEQYF
TRBJ2-6 TRBD1 - TRBV18 TGTGCCAGCTCCCTGGACAGGGGTCGTGGGGCCAACGTCCTGACTTTC CASSLDRGRGANVLTF
TRBJ2-7 TRBD2 - TRBV5-1 TGCGCCAGCAGCTTGGGCCCCTCGACTAGCGGCGCGGAGTACGAGCAGTACTTC CASSLGPSTSGAEYEQYF
TRBJ2-1 TRBD2 - TRBV19 TGTGCCAGTAGTAGGCTAGCGGGGGGTTTGTACAATGAGCAGTTCTTC CASSRLAGGLYNEQFF
TRBJ2-3 TRBD1 - TRBV2 TGTGCCAGCAGCTACACAGGGGCCACAGATACGCAGTATTTT CASSYTGATDTQYF
TRBJ2-5 - - TRBV20-1 TGCAGTGCTAATGGGGGGGAGACCCAGTACTTC CSANGGETQYF
TRBJ2-2 TRBD2 once TRBV2 TGTGCCAGCAGAGAGAAAAGCGGGGTTAACACCGGGGAGCTGTTTTTT CASREKSGVNTGELFF
TRBJ2-2 TRBD2 - TRBV27 TGTGCCAGCAGTTTACTAGCGGGGCCAAACGGGGAGCTGTTTTTT CASSLLAGPNGELFF
TRBJ2-2 - - TRBV20-1 TGCAGTGCCACCCGGTCCGGGGAGCTGTTTTTT CSATRSGELFF
TRBJ2-2 - - TRBV21-1 TGTGCCAGCAGAAAATTACAGGGGGCGCAGTGGTACACCGGGGAGCTGTTTTTT CASRKLQGAQWYTGELFF
TRBJ1-5 - - TRBV7-2 TGTGCCAGCAGCCTCGGACAGACCAATCAGCCCCAGCATTTT CASSLGQTNQPQHF